The present T cell receptor (beta chain) was sequenced within a study of blood T cell repertoires in COVID-19. Overall study: There were acute and convalescent COVID-19 samples, and they came from the United States, Italy and Spain. PBMCs, B-cell-depleted T cells, or T cells were the source of the cDNA or gDNA that made up the material.

The CDR3 covers 13 residues. Germline V gives CDR1 SGHDT, CDR2 YYEEEE. The V end lost 6 bases, the J end lost 4 bases, and 13 bases lay between the germline ends. Authors' processing steps: Reference gene primer amplification yielded estimated nucleated cell counts. Clones were read by immunoSEQ multiplex PCR, and TCRdb kept only the in-frame ones, dropping some. Clone size and the V and J calls come from that table; the DNA yielded D and trimming. The sample includes more than 250,000 clones, roughly 90% seen only once; the top ten take approximately 6.5%. The sample holds one count of this clone. The chain employs TRBV5-6 and TRBJ1-1, with TRBD1 as a possible D gene (6 bases). This receptor was taken from a man between 18 and 35 years old who had recovered from COVID-19. Sequenced sample: peripheral blood. This CDR3 is CASTPQGITEAFF. The CDR3 coding sequence is TGTGCCAGCACCCCACAGGGAATCACTGAAGCTTTCTTT.